The entry below describes one T cell receptor beta chain. These data originate in a study of blood T cell repertoires in COVID-19. Looking at the study overall: The samples span acute and convalescent COVID-19 from the United States, Italy and Spain. PBMCs, B-cell-depleted T cells, or T cells were the source of the cDNA or gDNA that made up the material.

In the study's own analysis: Reference gene primer amplification yielded estimated nucleated cell counts. Measured with immunoSEQ multiplex PCR; TCRdb has only the in-frame clones, and not every one. V and J calls and clone size follow that table, whereas D and trimming were derived from the DNA. This table has some 250,000 clones, 70% to 75% appearing once. Germline CDR1 and CDR2: SNHLY and FYNNEI. This CDR3 comprises 13 residues. Trimming took 5 bases from V and 10 from J, leaving 14 bases between them. This TCR derives from an elderly woman with acute or convalescent COVID-19. V is TRBV2 and J is TRBJ1-4, with D perhaps TRBD1 (5 bases). The specimen sequenced was peripheral blood. In DNA form, the CDR3 reads TGTGCCAGCAGTCAGGGCCGCCCGGGAAAACTGTTTTTT. Its translation: CASSQGRPGKLFF.